This TCR beta chain was sequenced for a study of CD8 T cells in Susac syndrome. Study-wide background: When their blood was taken, patients with Susac syndrome were therapy-naive, taking corticosteroids, or taking intravenous immunoglobulin alone.

The CDR3 has 12 amino acids. Germline CDR1 reads MNHEY; CDR2 reads SVGEGT. V dropped 7 bases and J dropped 3 bases, with 9 bases sitting between them. cDNA came from around 0.54 to 1 ug RNA primed by random hexamers. TCRdb passed the immunoSEQ multiplex PCR reads through MiXCR, listing each CDR3 protein once. The sample consists of roughly 140,000 distinct CDR3 sequences, around 95% of them appearing once. This receptor was taken from a human donor with Susac syndrome. The material sequenced was CD4+ T cells from PBMCs. The gene calls are TRBV6-2 or TRBV6-3 and TRBJ1-2; D gene uncertain. The DNA for the CDR3 is TGTGCCAGCATGACAACTCACTATGGCTACACCTTC. Amino acids: CASMTTHYGYTF.